A selection of T cell receptor beta chains follows, all from one sample in a study of T-cell memory formation after mild COVID-19. TCRdb re-derived calls from the 5' RACE reads in MiXCR, one entry per CDR3 protein. Of about 350,000 distinct CDR3 sequences detected, under 30% appear once; the ten largest clones hold roughly 14%. The specimen sequenced was PBMCs or a T cell subset sorted from them (not recorded which). The origin of the receptors is an adult woman who had mild COVID-19 (a few samples of this study predate the infection). Cell type and time point are not known. CDR3s include the opening cysteine and the closing phenylalanine or tryptophan. D genes are given only for firm matches. For some rows the clone size is stated as once, few or many, or as a class when expanded; others skip it.

size | J | D | V | DNA | CDR3
. | TRBJ2-7 | . | TRBV7-9 | TGTGCCAGCAGCCCCCGGGCCGCCCACGAGCAGTACTTC | CASSPRAAHEQYF
few | TRBJ2-1 | . | TRBV20-1 | TGCAGTCTCCCGGGGGATTTGCACAATGAGCAGTTCTTC | CSLPGDLHNEQFF
once | TRBJ2-2 | . | TRBV20-1 | TGCAGTGCTGCGTCGGCTAGCACCGGGGAGCTGTTTTTT | CSAASASTGELFF
. | TRBJ2-1 | TRBD2 | TRBV7-2 | TGTGCCAGCAGCTTAGAGGCACTTGCGGGAGCGGCCTACAATGAGCAGTTCTTC | CASSLEALAGAAYNEQFF
few | TRBJ1-2 | TRBD1 | TRBV11-2 | TGTGCCAGCAGCTCGCTCCGGGACAGGGCGAATGGCTACACCTTC | CASSSLRDRANGYTF
many | TRBJ2-2 | . | TRBV7-2 | TGTGCCAGCAGCTTAGCGGCCGGGACCGGGGAGCTGTTTTTT | CASSLAAGTGELFF
. | TRBJ1-3 | . | TRBV25-1 | TGTGCCAGCAGCCAACTAGGCTCTGGAAACACCATATATTTT | CASSQLGSGNTIYF
. | TRBJ2-3 | . | TRBV14 | TGTGCCAGCAGCCAAGATTTAAGTTATTCGACAGATACGCAGTATTTT | CASSQDLSYSTDTQYF
. | TRBJ2-3 | . | TRBV12-3/TRBV12-4 | TGTGCCAGCAGCGGTTATACTAGCACAGATACGCAGTATTTT | CASSGYTSTDTQYF
few | TRBJ2-3 | . | TRBV12-3/TRBV12-4 | TGTGCCAGCAGTCCGAACAGGGCTAGCACAGATACGCAGTATTTT | CASSPNRASTDTQYF
many | TRBJ2-3 | . | TRBV9 | TGTGCCAGCAGCGTAGGGACCATCGGGGATACGCAGTATTTT | CASSVGTIGDTQYF